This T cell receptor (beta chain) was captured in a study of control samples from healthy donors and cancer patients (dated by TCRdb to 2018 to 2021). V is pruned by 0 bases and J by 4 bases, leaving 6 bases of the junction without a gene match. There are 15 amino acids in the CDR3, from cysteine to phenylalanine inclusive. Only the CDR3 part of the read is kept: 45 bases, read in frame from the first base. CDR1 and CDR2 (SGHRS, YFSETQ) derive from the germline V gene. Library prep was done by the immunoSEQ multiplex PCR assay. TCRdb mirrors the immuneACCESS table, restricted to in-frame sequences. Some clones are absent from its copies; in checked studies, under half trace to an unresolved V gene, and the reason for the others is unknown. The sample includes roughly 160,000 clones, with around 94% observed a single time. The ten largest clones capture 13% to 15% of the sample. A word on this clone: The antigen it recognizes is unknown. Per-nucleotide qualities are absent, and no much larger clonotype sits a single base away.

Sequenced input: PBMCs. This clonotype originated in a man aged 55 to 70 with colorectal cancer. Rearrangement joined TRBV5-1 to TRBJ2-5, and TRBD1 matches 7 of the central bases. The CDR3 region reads CASSLDKGAGETQYF. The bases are TGCGCCAGCAGCTTGGACAAGGGGGCTGGAGAGACCCAGTACTTC.